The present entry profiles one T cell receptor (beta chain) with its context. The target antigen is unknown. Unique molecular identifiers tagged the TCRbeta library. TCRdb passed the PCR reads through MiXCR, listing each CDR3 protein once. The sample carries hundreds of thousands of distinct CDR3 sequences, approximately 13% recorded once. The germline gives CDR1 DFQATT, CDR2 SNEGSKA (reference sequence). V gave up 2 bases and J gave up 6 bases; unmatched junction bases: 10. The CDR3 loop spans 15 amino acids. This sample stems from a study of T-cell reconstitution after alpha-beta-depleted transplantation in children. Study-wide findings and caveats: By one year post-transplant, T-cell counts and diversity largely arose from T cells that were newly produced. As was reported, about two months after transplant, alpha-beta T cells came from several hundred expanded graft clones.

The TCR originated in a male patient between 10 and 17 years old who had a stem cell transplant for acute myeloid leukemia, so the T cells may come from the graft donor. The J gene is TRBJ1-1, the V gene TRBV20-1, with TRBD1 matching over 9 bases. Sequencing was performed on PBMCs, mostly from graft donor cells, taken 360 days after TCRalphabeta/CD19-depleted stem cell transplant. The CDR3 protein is CSARSPGQGRAEAFF. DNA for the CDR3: TGCAGTGCTAGATCCCCGGGACAGGGAAGGGCTGAAGCTTTCTTT.